The 18 T cell receptor beta chains below come from one sample, sequenced in a study of T cell clonotyping in hematopoietic cell transplantation. Profiling relied on immunoSEQ multiplex PCR, and the TCRdb table lists in-frame clones only, not all of them. The data show about 14,000 clones, about nine tenths seen once. This sample comprised PBMCs, obtained 100 days after allogeneic stem cell transplant. Source of these receptors: a male patient aged 50 or older who had an allogeneic stem cell transplant from an unrelated donor, so T cells may come from the graft donor. Some clones in this sample may be carry-over from other donors' samples.

The rearrangement joins TRBV7-9 to TRBJ2-7, with TRBD1 as a possible D gene (5 bases). V lost 4 bases and J lost 0, with 13 bases in between. The CDR3 has 15 residues. Per the germline V gene, CDR1 is SEHNR and CDR2 is FQNEAQ (reference sequence). The CDR3 sequence is CASSSTGPSSYEQYF. DNA for the CDR3: TGTGCCAGCAGCTCCACAGGACCCTCCTCCTACGAGCAGTACTTC.

The CDR3 loop is CSAGQAQQYF. The CDR3 nucleotides are TGCAGTGCGGGACAGGCCCAGCAGTACTTC. The chain is built from TRBV20-1 and TRBJ2-7, with TRBD1 matching 8 bases. This CDR3 has 10 residues. Germline V CDR1 and CDR2: DFQATT, SNEGSKA (reference sequence). V dropped 6 bases and J dropped 8; count of bases not matched to a gene: 3.

The gene calls are TRBV4-2 and TRBJ1-1; D is possibly TRBD1 (5 bases). From germline, CDR1 is LGHNA and CDR2 YNFKEQ. The CDR3 has 15 amino acids. V lost 4 bases, J lost 1 base, and 13 bases lay in between. The CDR3 DNA follows: TGTGCCAGCAGCCGAGCAGGGCCATGGAACACTGAAGCTTTCTTT. Translated: CASSRAGPWNTEAFF.

This chain uses TRBV6-5 with TRBJ2-3; 13 nucleotides agree with TRBD2. This CDR3 is built from 15 residues. In germline, CDR1 is MNHEY, CDR2 SVGAGI. V lost 6 bases and J lost 4; bases outside the gene matches: 4. The chain's CDR3 is CASRELAGGPDTQYF. CDR3 coding DNA: TGTGCCAGCAGGGAACTAGCGGGGGGGCCAGATACGCAGTATTTT.

The chain carries TRBV5-8 and TRBJ1-5; 8 nucleotides align to TRBD1. This CDR3 comprises 15 residues. Per germline, CDR1 SGHTS and CDR2 YDEGEE. V lost 4 bases and J lost 2; bases outside the gene matches: 5. The chain's CDR3 is CASSAEDRGNQPQHF. DNA of the CDR3: TGTGCCAGCAGCGCGGAGGACAGGGGCAATCAGCCCCAGCATTTT.

The chain links TRBV27 to TRBJ2-3; perhaps TRBD2 as D (5 bases). CDR1 and CDR2 (germline): MNHEY, SMNVEV (reference sequence). The CDR3 length is 14 residues. V was shortened by 2 bases and J by 4 bases, with 10 bases between the two germline ends. In nucleotides, the CDR3 is TGTGCCAGCAGTTTAAGGACTCGGGCAGATACGCAGTATTTT. Translating it yields CASSLRTRADTQYF.

The chain couples TRBV29-1 to TRBJ2-5; 13 positions agree with TRBD2. Germline lookup yields CDR1 SQVTM and CDR2 ANQGSEA. CDR3 length: 16 amino acids. V shed 5 bases and J 2 bases; nucleotides not matched to a gene: 8. The CDR3 loop is CSVLGTSGDQQETQYF. CDR3 sequence (DNA): TGCAGCGTTTTGGGGACTAGCGGGGACCAGCAAGAGACCCAGTACTTC.

This chain connects TRBV29-1 to TRBJ1-2, with 7 bases aligning to TRBD1. The CDR3 contains 13 residues. V shed 1 base and J 3 bases; nucleotides not matched to a gene: 2. Germline values: CDR1 SQVTM, CDR2 ANQGSEA. CDR3 loop: CSVEGGTDYGYTF. DNA for the CDR3: TGCAGCGTTGAAGGAGGGACAGACTATGGCTACACCTTC.

The CDR3, as DNA: TGTGCCAGCAGCTTAGATACAGGGAACACCGGGGAGCTGTTTTTT. Its translation is CASSLDTGNTGELFF. The V and J genes are TRBV7-2 and TRBJ2-2, with a tentative D call TRBD1 (5 bases). Looked up from germline, CDR1 is SGHTA and CDR2 is FQGNSA. Trimming took off 1 base at V and 1 base at J, with 7 bases between the two ends. CDR3 length equals 15 residues.

This clone has a handful of counts. The chain links TRBV7-6 to TRBJ1-5; 7 bases align to TRBD1. This CDR3 has 14 amino acids. Germline V CDR1 and CDR2: SGHVS, FNYEAQ. The V and J ends lost 5 bases and 4 bases, in that order; junction bases with no gene match: 5. CDR3 DNA: TGTGCCAGCAGCCAGGGACAGCTAAATCAGCCCCAGCATTTT. It translates to CASSQGQLNQPQHF.

V usage is TRBV6-1 and J usage is TRBJ1-2, with 7 bases matching TRBD1. Unmatched junction bases numbered 9, after V lost 5 bases and J lost 6 bases. CDR1 MNHNS and CDR2 SASEGT come from the germline V gene. CDR3 length: 14 residues. The CDR3 DNA is TGTGCCAGCAGTAGACAGGGAGTTTGGGATGGCTACACCTTC. Its translation: CASSRQGVWDGYTF.

CDR3 in amino acids: CASRRPYSNQPQHF. CDR3 nucleotide sequence: TGTGCCAGCAGGCGCCCGTATAGCAATCAGCCCCAGCATTTT. The rearrangement links TRBV2 to TRBJ1-5; no reliable D call. The CDR3 sequence is 14 residues long. V lost 6 bases to trimming and J lost 0 bases, with 9 bases between them. Germline lookup yields CDR1 SNHLY and CDR2 FYNNEI.

The chain uses TRBV25-1 and TRBJ1-1, with D perhaps matching TRBD1 (5 bases). The ends were cut back, 7 bases at V and 4 bases at J, with 10 bases in the middle. The germline V gene has CDR1 MGHDK and CDR2 SYGVNS. The CDR3 covers 12 residues. The CDR3 here is CASKGDRTEAFF. Written as DNA, the CDR3 is TGTGCCAGCAAAGGGGATCGCACTGAAGCTTTCTTT.

The rearrangement uses TRBV4-3 and TRBJ1-2; D may be TRBD1 (5 bases). The CDR3 runs 16 residues. The germline V and J ends were trimmed by 0 bases and 7 bases, with 18 bases remaining between them. CDR1 and CDR2 from the germline V gene are LGHNA and YSLEER. The CDR3 DNA reads TGCGCCAGCAGCCAAGATCGGACATCCCCCTCGGGTGGCTACACCTTC. As protein: CASSQDRTSPSGGYTF.

The chain joins TRBV4-1 to TRBJ1-5; a weak D match, TRBD1 (5 bases). The CDR3 has 18 amino acids. V dropped 0 bases and J dropped 2 bases, with 17 bases sitting between them. Germline V gene data show CDR1 as MGHRA and CDR2 as YSYEKL. CDR3 DNA sequence: TGCGCCAGCAGCCAAGATCCCCAGGGACCCGGAGGCAATCAGCCCCAGCATTTT. Its translation is CASSQDPQGPGGNQPQHF.

The table lists this clone with a few counts. V usage is TRBV6-1 and J usage is TRBJ1-1; a weak D match, TRBD1 (5 bases). V gave up 5 bases and J gave up 0 bases, with 10 bases separating them. Germline CDR1 MNHNS, CDR2 SASEGT. The CDR3 length is 14 residues. The DNA for the CDR3 is TGTGCCAGCAGTAAGACAGCTGTGAACACTGAAGCTTTCTTT. Encoded protein: CASSKTAVNTEAFF.

The chain has TRBV9 and TRBJ2-3; no clear D. CDR3 length equals 14 residues. Germline V gene data show CDR1 as SGDLS and CDR2 as YYNGEE. Trimming pared 0 bases from V and 3 bases from J, leaving 8 bases between. The CDR3 sequence: CASSVALQTDTQYF. The CDR3 DNA reads as TGTGCCAGCAGCGTAGCCTTACAGACAGATACGCAGTATTTT.

This chain connects TRBV7-2 to TRBJ1-2; TRBD1 matches at 8 bases. The CDR3 consists of 15 residues. The junction had 11 bases not matched to a gene; V was cut back by 5 bases and J by 6 bases. Germline CDR1 and CDR2: SGHTA and FQGNSA. The CDR3 loop reads CASSPHPQTGDGYTF. The CDR3 DNA follows: TGTGCCAGCAGCCCACACCCCCAGACAGGGGATGGCTACACCTTC. Complete variable domain (other parts from reference TRBV7-2 and TRBJ1-2): GAGVSQSPSNKVTEKGKDVELRCDPISGHTALYWYRQSLGQGLEFLIYFQGNSAPDKSGLPSDRFSAERTGGSVSTLTIQRTQQEDSAVYLCASSPHPQTGDGYTFGSGTRLTVV.